Below, 4 T cell receptor beta chains from the same sample are listed, as sequenced in a study of spatial heterogeneity in lung cancer. The sample's time point: blood at routine non-recurrence follow-up after resection. TCRdb fed the 5' RACE reads into MiXCR, producing one record per CDR3 protein. The table records about 9,200 distinct CDR3 sequences, 20% to 25% of them present only once. The material was PBMCs, obtained at follow-up. These receptors were collected from a male donor with early-stage non-small cell lung cancer.

This clonotype was counted many times. The J gene is TRBJ1-1, the V gene TRBV15, with D uncertain. Germline CDR1 reads LNHNV; CDR2 reads YYDKDF (reference sequence). This CDR3 region has 13 residues. Trimming removed 1 base at V and 6 bases at J, with 9 bases between. The CDR3 DNA reads as TGTGCCACCAGCAGAGCTGACATTCCTGAAGCTTTCTTT. Protein product: CATSRADIPEAFF.

By proportion, this clonotype is medium-sized. V gene TRBV7-8 combines with J gene TRBJ2-3; D gene unclear. CDR3 length equals 16 residues. The V gene's germline CDR1 is SGHVS and CDR2 FQNEAQ. Trimming stripped 9 bases from V and 4 bases from J, with 23 bases between. CDR3 coding DNA: TGTGCCAGGCCCCAGTGGCGGCTGGCCACCCCAGATACGCAGTATTTT. Protein sequence: CARPQWRLATPDTQYF.

The V call is TRBV20-1, the J call TRBJ1-4; unclear D gene. Deletions cut 0 bases from V and 6 bases from J, with 11 bases between. In germline, CDR1 is DFQATT, CDR2 SNEGSKA (reference sequence). The CDR3 has 14 residues. The CDR3 region has the DNA TGCAGTGCTAGAGACCGCTCCGGCGATGAAAAACTGTTTTTT. Its protein is CSARDRSGDEKLFF.

This clonotype has a count of ten or more. The gene calls are TRBV6-5 and TRBJ2-5; D may correspond to TRBD1 or TRBD2 (7 bases each). V lost 6 bases and J 1 base, leaving 21 bases between the germline ends. CDR1 and CDR2 (germline): MNHEY, SVGAGI. This CDR3 has 17 residues. CDR3 sequence: CASSLHRQGGGQETQYF. The DNA of the CDR3 is TGTGCCAGCAGCCTCCACCGACAGGGAGGGGGCCAAGAGACCCAGTACTTC.